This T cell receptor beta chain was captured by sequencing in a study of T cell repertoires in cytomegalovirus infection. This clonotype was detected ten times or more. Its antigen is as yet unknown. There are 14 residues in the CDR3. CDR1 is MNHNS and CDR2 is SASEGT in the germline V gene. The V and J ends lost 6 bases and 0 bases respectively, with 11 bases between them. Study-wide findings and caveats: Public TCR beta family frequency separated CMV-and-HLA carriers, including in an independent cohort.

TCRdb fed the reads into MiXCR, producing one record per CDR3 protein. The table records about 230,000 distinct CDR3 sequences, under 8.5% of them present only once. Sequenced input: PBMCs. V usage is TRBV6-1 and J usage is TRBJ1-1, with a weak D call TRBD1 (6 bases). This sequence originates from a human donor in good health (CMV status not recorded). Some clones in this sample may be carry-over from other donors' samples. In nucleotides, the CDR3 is TGTGCCAGCAGAGAGGACAGTATGAACACTGAAGCTTTCTTT. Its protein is CASREDSMNTEAFF.